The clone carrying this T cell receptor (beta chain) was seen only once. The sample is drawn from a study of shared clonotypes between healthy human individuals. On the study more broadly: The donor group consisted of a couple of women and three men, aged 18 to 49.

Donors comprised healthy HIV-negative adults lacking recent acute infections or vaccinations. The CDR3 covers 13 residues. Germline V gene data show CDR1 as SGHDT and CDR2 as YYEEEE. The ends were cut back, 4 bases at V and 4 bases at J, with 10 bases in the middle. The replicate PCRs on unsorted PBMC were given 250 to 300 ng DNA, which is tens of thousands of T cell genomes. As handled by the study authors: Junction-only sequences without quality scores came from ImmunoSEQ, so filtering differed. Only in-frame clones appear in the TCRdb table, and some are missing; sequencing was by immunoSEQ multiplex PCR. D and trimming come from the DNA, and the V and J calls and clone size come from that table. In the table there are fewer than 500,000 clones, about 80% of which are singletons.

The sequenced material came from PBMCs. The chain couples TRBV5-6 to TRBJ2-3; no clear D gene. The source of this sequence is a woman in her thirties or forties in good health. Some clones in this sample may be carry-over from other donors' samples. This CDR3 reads CASSTGRADTQYF. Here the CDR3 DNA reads TGTGCCAGCAGCACCGGAAGGGCAGATACGCAGTATTTT.